This section outlines one T cell receptor (beta chain) sequence together with its context. The antigen remains undetermined. The sample originates from a study of radiation and T cells in renal cell carcinoma. Study findings and constraints: In blood, top tumor clones expanded by 2 weeks, shrinking by 4.

Specified time point: blood 2 weeks post-SBRT. Sample treatment: 15 Gy SBRT to primary tumor, nephrectomy 4 weeks later. TCRdb's table, derived via immunoSEQ multiplex PCR, lists solely in-frame clones and lacks some. Here the sample spans around 60,000 clones, roughly four fifths being singletons. The V end lost 6 bases, the J end lost 6 bases, and 21 bases lay between the germline ends. The CDR3 length is 16 residues. Germline V gives CDR1 WNHNN, CDR2 SYGVQD (reference sequence). This receptor was identified in a man between 60 and 75 years old with renal cell carcinoma. Source: blood, taken from a patient whose treatment included radiotherapy and nephrectomy. The rearrangement uses TRBV10-1 and TRBJ2-1, with a weak D call TRBD2 (5 bases). For the CDR3, the DNA is TGCGCCAGCAGCGCAACGGTCGGGGTACCCTCCAATGAGCAGTTCTTC. Translating it yields CASSATVGVPSNEQFF.